Described below is a single T cell receptor beta chain sequence and its context. The data were obtained in a study of shared clonotypes between healthy human individuals. TCRdb keeps only in-frame clones here, not all; method: immunoSEQ multiplex PCR. The sample carries around 2.1 million clones, approximately 94% recorded once. The TCR was taken from a man younger than 30 in good health. Sample: naive CD4+ T cells sorted from blood. Subset defined: CD45RA+ positively selected.

The CDR3 protein is CSVYGQGQGDFNYGYTF. CDR3 sequence (DNA): TGCAGCGTTTATGGACAAGGACAGGGTGACTTTAACTATGGCTACACCTTC. The rearrangement links TRBV29-1 to TRBJ1-2; 8 nucleotides align to TRBD1. Unmatched junction bases numbered 15, after V lost 5 bases and J lost 1 base. This CDR3 comprises 17 residues. The V gene's germline CDR1 is SQVTM and CDR2 ANQGSEA.